This TCR beta chain emerged from a study of blood T cell repertoires in COVID-19. Per the study methods: Estimation of nucleated cell counts was performed using reference gene primer amplification. Data came from immunoSEQ multiplex PCR; TCRdb stores just in-frame clones and leaves some out. D and trimming come from the DNA, and the V and J calls and clone size come from that table. Among around 300,000 clones listed, roughly nine tenths were seen once. Researchers sorted participants into cohorts using their self-reported clinical history. Symptom resolution, clearance, or two negative PCRs marked the recovered donors of Cohort 3. The sequence was collected from a woman aged 40 to 55 who had recovered from COVID-19. Material: PBMCs or T cells enriched from blood (not recorded which).

The CDR3 DNA reads TGTGCCAGCAGCCGAACGGGTAGTGAGACCCAGTACTTC. Its translation is CASSRTGSETQYF. V is TRBV11-1 and J is TRBJ2-5; D remains ambiguous. The V and J ends lost 5 bases and 5 bases respectively, with 12 bases between them. From germline, CDR1 is SGHAT and CDR2 FQDESV (reference sequence). This CDR3 is built from 13 residues.